This TCR beta chain stems from a study of cytomegalovirus exposure and HLA in healthy donors. Notes on this clone: The antigen is undetermined.

Germline-derived CDR1 and CDR2 are MNHNS and SASEGT. The CDR3 contains 14 residues. The V and J ends lost 6 bases and 6 bases, in that order; junction bases with no gene match: 10. Findings and caveats of the study: Fewer N-insertions than the roughly 670-donor mean were reportedly shown by an Asian-associated ancestry cluster in a later analysis. Several of the most significant clusters appeared linked to common viral pathogens, based on a later analysis.

Both 60 Vbeta primers and 13 Jbeta primers went into the PCR. The data were produced by immunoSEQ multiplex PCR, yet TCRdb's version contains in-frame clones alone and is incomplete. Of about 34,000 clones in the sample, approximately 80% were seen once. The receptor was derived from a woman younger than 30 in good health and CMV-seropositive. Sequencing input: PBMCs. J is TRBJ1-2 and V is TRBV6-1; 7 nucleotides align to TRBD1. CDR3 protein: CASSPRGLVDGYTF. CDR3 sequence (DNA): TGTGCCAGCAGCCCCAGGGGGTTGGTGGATGGCTACACCTTC.